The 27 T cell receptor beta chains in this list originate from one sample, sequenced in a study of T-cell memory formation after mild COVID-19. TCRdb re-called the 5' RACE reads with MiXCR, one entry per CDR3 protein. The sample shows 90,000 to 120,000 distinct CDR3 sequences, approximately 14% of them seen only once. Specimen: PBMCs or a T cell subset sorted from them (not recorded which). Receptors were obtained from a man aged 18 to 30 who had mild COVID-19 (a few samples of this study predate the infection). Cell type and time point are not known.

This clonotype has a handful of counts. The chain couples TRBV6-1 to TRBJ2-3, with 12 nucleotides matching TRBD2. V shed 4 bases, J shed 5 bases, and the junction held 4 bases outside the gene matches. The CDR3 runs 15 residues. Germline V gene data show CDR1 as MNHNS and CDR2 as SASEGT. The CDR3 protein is CASSVTSGGGDTQYF. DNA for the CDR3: TGTGCCAGCAGTGTGACTAGCGGGGGCGGAGATACGCAGTATTTT.

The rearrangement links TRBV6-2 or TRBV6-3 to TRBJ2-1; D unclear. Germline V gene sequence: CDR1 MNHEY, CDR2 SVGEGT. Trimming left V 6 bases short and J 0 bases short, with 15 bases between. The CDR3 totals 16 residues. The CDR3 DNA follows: TGTGCCAGCAGCCCCCGGACCCATGTCTCCTACAATGAGCAGTTCTTC. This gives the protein CASSPRTHVSYNEQFF.

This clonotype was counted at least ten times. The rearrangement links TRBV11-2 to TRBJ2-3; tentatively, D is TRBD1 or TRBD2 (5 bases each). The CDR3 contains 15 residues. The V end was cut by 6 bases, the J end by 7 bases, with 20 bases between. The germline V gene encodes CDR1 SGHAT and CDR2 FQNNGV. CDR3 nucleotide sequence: TGTGCCAGCAGTCTTGACCTCTGGGGGACCCATACGCAGTATTTT. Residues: CASSLDLWGTHTQYF.

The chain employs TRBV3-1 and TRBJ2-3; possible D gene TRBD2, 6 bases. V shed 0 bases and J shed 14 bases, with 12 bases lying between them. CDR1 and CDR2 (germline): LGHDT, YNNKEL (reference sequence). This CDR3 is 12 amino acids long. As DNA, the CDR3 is TGTGCCAGCAGCCAAGACGGGCGGGGTCTGTATTTT. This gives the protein CASSQDGRGLYF.

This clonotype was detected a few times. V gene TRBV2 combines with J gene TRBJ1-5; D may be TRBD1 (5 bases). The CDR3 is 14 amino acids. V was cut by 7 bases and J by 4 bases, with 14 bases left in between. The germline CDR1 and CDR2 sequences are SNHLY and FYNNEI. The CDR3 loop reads CASTVRGSNQPQHF. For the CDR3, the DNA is TGTGCCAGCACGGTTAGGGGCTCTAATCAGCCCCAGCATTTT.

The CDR3 loop reads CASSLVGLGLYNSPLHF. The CDR3 nucleotides are TGTGCCAGCAGCTTGGTGGGACTGGGACTATATAATTCACCCCTCCACTTT. This rearrangement joins TRBV5-5 to TRBJ1-6, with D tentatively TRBD1 (5 bases). The CDR3 covers 17 residues. The germline CDR1 and CDR2 sequences are SGHKS and YYEKEE (reference sequence). Trimming removed 0 bases at V and 4 bases at J, with 14 bases between.

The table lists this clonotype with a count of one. The CDR3, as DNA: TGTGCCTGGAGTGTACCTTGGGGACAGGGTACCTACGAGCAGTACTTC. It translates to CAWSVPWGQGTYEQYF. V and J are TRBV30 and TRBJ2-7, with 9 bases aligning to TRBD1. Trimming took 0 bases from V and 2 from J; bases not matched to a gene: 8. Per the germline V gene, CDR1 is GTSNPN and CDR2 is SVGIG (reference sequence). There are 16 residues in the CDR3.

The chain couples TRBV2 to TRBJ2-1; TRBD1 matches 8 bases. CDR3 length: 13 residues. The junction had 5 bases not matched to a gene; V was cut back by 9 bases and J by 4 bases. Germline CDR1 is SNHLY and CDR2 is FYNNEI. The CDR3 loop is CARRTGSYNEQFF. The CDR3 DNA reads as TGTGCCAGACGGACAGGGAGTTACAATGAGCAGTTCTTC.

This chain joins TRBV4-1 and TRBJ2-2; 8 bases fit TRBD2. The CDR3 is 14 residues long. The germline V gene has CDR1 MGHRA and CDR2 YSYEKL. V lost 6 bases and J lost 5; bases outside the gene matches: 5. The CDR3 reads CASRFSGATGELFF. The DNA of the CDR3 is TGCGCCAGCAGGTTTAGCGGGGCTACCGGGGAGCTGTTTTTT.

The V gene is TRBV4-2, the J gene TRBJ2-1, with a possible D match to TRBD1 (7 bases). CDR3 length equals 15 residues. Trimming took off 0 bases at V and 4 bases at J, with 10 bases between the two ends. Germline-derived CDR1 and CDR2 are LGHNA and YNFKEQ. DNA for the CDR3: TGTGCCAGCAGCCAAGACAGGGGGGCTTACAATGAGCAGTTCTTC. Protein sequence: CASSQDRGAYNEQFF.

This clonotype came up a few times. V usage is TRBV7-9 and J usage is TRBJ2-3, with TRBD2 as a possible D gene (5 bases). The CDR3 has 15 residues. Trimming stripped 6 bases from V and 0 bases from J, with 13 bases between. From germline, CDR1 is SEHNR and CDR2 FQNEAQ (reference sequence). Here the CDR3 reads CASRSGLASTDTQYF. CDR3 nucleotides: TGTGCCAGCAGGTCTGGACTGGCTAGCACAGATACGCAGTATTTT.

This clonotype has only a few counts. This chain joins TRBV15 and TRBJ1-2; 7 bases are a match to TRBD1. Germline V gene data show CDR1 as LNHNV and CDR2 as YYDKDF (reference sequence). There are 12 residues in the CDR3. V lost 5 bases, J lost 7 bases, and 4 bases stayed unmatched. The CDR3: CATSPTGPGYTF. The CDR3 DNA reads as TGTGCCACCAGCCCGACAGGGCCTGGCTACACCTTC.

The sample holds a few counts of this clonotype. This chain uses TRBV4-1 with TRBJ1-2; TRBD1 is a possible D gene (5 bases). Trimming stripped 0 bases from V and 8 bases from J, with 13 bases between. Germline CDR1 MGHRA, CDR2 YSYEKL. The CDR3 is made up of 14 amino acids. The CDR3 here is CASSQEFRAEGYTF. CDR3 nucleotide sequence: TGCGCCAGCAGCCAAGAATTCAGGGCCGAGGGCTACACCTTC.

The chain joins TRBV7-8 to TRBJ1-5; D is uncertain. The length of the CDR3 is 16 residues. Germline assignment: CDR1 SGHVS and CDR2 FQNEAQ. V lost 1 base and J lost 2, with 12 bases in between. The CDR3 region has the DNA TGTGCCAGCAGCTTAGTGTCCCGACGGGGCAATCAGCCCCAGCATTTT. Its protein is CASSLVSRRGNQPQHF. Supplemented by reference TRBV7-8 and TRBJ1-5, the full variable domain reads GAGVSQSPRYKVAKRGQDVALRCDPISGHVSLFWYQQALGQGPEFLTYFQNEAQLDKSGLPSDRFFAERPEGSVSTLKIQRTQQEDSAVYLCASSLVSRRGNQPQHFGDGTRLSIL.

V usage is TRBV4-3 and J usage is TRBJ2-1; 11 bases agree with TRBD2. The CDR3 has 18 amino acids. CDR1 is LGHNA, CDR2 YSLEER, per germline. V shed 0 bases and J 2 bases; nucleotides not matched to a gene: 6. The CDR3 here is CASSQDLLAGAPYNEQFF. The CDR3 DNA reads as TGCGCCAGCAGCCAAGATTTACTAGCGGGGGCCCCCTACAATGAGCAGTTCTTC.

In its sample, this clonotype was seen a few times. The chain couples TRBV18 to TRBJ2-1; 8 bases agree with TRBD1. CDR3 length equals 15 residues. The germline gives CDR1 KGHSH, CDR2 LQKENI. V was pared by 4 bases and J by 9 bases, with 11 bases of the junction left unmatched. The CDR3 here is CASSQTGEVGREQFF. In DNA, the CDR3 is TGTGCCAGCTCACAGACAGGGGAGGTAGGCCGTGAGCAGTTCTTC.

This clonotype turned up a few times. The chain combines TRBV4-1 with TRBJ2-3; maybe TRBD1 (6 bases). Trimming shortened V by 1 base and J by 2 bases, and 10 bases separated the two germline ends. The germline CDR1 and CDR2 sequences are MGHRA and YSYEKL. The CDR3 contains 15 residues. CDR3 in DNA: TGCGCCAGCAGCCAAGGCCACAGGGTCACAGATACGCAGTATTTT. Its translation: CASSQGHRVTDTQYF.

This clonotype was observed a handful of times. CDR3 amino acids: CASSWVHSTDTQYF. The CDR3 DNA is TGTGCCAGCAGTTGGGTCCACAGCACAGATACGCAGTATTTT. The J gene is TRBJ2-3, the V gene TRBV12-3 or TRBV12-4; D not certain. Trimming took 4 bases from V and 0 from J, leaving 8 bases between them. This CDR3 has 14 residues.

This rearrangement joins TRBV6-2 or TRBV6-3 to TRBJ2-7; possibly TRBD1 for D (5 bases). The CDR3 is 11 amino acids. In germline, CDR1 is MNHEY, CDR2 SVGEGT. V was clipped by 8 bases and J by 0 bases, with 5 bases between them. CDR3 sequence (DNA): TGTGCCAGCGGACACTCCTACGAGCAGTACTTC. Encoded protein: CASGHSYEQYF.

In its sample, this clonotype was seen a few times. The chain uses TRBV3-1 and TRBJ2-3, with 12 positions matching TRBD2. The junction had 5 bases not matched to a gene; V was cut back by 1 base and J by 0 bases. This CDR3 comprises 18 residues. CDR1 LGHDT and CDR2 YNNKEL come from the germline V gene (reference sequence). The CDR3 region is CASSQGLAGVTSTDTQYF. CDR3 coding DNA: TGTGCCAGCAGCCAAGGACTAGCGGGGGTTACTAGCACAGATACGCAGTATTTT.

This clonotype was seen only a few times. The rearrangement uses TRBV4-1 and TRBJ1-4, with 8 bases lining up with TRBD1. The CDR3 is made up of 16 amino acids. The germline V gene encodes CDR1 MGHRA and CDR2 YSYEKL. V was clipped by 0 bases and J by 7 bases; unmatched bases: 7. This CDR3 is CASSQDPGGSTEKLFF. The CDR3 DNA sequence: TGCGCCAGCAGCCAAGATCCAGGGGGCTCAACTGAAAAACTGTTTTTT.

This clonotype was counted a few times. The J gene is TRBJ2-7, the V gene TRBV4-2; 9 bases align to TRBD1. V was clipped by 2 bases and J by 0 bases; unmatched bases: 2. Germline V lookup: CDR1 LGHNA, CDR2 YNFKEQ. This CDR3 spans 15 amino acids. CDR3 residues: CASSQWTGASYEQYF. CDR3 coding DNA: TGTGCCAGCAGCCAATGGACAGGGGCCTCCTACGAGCAGTACTTC.

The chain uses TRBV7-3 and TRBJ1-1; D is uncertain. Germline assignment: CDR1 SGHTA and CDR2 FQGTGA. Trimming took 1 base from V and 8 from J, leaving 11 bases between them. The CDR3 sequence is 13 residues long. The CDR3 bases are TGTGCCAGCAGCTTAAATCCTCTCGACGAAGCTTTCTTT. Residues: CASSLNPLDEAFF.

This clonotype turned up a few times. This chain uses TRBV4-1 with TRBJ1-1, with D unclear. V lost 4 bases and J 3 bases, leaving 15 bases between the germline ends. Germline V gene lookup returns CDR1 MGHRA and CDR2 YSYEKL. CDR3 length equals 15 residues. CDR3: CASSPVGKDHTEAFF. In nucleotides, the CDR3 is TGCGCCAGCAGCCCAGTCGGGAAGGATCACACTGAAGCTTTCTTT.

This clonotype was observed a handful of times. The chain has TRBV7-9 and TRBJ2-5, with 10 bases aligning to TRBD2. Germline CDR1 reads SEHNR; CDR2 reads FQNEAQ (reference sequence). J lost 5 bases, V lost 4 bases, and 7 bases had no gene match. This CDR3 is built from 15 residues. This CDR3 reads CASSWLAGVWETQYF. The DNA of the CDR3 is TGTGCCAGCAGCTGGCTAGCGGGAGTCTGGGAGACCCAGTACTTC.

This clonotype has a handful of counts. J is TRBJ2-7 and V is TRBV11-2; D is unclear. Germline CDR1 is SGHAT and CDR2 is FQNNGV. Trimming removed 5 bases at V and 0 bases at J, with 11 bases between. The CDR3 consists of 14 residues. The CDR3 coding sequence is TGTGCCAGCAGCCAAAGACGGAACTCCTACGAGCAGTACTTC. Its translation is CASSQRRNSYEQYF.

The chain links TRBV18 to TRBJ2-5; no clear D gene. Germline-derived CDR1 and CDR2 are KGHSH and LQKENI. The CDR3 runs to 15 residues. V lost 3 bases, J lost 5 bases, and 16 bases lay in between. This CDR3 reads CASSPADTTTETQYF. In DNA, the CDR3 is TGTGCCAGCTCACCGGCAGATACAACCACGGAGACCCAGTACTTC. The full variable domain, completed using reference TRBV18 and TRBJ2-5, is NAGVMQNPRHLVRRRGQEARLRCSPMKGHSHVYWYRQLPEEGLKFMVYLQKENIIDESGMPKERFSAEFPKEGPSILRIQQVVRGDSAAYFCASSPADTTTETQYFGPGTRLLVL.